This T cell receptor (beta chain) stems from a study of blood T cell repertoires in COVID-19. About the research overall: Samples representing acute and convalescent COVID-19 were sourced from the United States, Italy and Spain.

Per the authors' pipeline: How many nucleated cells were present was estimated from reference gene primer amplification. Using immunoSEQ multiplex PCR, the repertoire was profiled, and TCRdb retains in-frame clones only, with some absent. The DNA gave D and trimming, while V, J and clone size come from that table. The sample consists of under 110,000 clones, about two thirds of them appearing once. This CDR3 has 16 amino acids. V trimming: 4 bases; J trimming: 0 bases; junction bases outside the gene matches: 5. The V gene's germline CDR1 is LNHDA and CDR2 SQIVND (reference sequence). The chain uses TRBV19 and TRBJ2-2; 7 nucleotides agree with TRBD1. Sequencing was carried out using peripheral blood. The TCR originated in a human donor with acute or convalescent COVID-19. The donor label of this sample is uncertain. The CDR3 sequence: CASSNLGQANTGELFF. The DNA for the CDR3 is TGTGCCAGTAGTAATCTCGGACAGGCGAACACCGGGGAGCTGTTTTTT.